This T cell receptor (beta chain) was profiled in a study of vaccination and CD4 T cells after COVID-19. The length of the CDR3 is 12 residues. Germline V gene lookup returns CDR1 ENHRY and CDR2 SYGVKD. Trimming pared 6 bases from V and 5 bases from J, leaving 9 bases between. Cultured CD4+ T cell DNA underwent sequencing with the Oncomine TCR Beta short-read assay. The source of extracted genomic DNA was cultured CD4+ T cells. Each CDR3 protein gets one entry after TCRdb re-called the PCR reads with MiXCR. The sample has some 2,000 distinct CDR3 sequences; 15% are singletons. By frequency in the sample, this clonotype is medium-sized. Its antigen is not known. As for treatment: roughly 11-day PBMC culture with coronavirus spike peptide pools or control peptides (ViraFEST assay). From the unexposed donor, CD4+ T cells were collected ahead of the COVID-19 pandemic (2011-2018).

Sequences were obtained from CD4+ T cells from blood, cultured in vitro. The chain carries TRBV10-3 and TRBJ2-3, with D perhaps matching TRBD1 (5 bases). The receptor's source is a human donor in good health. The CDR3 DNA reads TGTGCCATCAGCGCAGGGATAGATACGCAGTATTTT. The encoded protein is CAISAGIDTQYF.